The 3 T cell receptor beta chains reported below all come from one sample, sequenced in a study of T cell changes during pregnancy in multiple sclerosis (dated by TCRdb to the late 2010s). Libraries were built with the immunoSEQ multiplex PCR assay. TCRdb took over this immuneACCESS table, retaining in-frame rearrangements with V and J assigned. Such tables are incomplete; in checked studies, under half of the missing clones stem from an unresolved V gene, and the remainder is unexplained. Recorded for this sample are 75,000 to 100,000 clones; approximately 92% of them occurred a single time. The top ten hold about 2% of the sample. The sequences come from peripheral blood, collected after pregnancy. These receptors were obtained from a female donor with multiple sclerosis, enrolled in a pregnancy study.

This rearrangement joins TRBV27 to TRBJ1-5; D not resolved. Trimming left V 1 base short and J 4 bases short, with 8 bases between. Germline V CDR1 and CDR2: MNHEY, SMNVEV (reference sequence). This CDR3 is 14 amino acids long. The CDR3 nucleotides are TGTGCCAGCAGTTTATTCGGACTTAATCAGCCCCAGCATTTT. This translates into CASSLFGLNQPQHF.

The chain has TRBV7-2 and TRBJ2-1; tentative D call: TRBD2 (7 bases). Trimming took off 8 bases at V and 7 bases at J, with 24 bases between the two ends. This CDR3 contains 16 residues. In germline, CDR1 is SGHTA, CDR2 FQGNSA. In DNA form, the CDR3 reads TGTGCCAGCCGAAACGCGGGGGCGGCCCAAGGGAATGAGCAGTTCTTC. It yields the protein CASRNAGAAQGNEQFF.

The V and J genes are TRBV29-1 and TRBJ2-2; 10 nucleotides line up with TRBD2. The CDR3 consists of 16 residues. V gave up 4 bases and J gave up 1 base; unmatched junction bases: 6. Germline CDR1 reads SQVTM; CDR2 reads ANQGSEA. The CDR3, as DNA: TGCAGCGTTGGATTGCGGACTAGCGGGAACACCGGGGAGCTGTTTTTT. It is translated as CSVGLRTSGNTGELFF.